The T cell receptor (beta chain) under discussion was sequenced for a study of OX40 agonist ivuxolimab in advanced cancers. Across the study: Ivuxolimab, an antibody acting as an agonist of OX40 (CD134), was used to treat patients.

V trimming: 5 bases; J trimming: 3 bases; junction bases outside the gene matches: 4. This CDR3 has 13 residues. Germline V lookup: CDR1 ENHRY, CDR2 SYGVKD. The method was immunoSEQ multiplex PCR; TCRdb's version includes in-frame clones alone and lacks a portion of them. The sample lists some 59,000 clones, roughly 90% occurring once. The source is an adult with an advanced solid tumor such as melanoma, head and neck, liver or kidney cancer. V gene TRBV10-3 combines with J gene TRBJ2-7; 7 bases agree with TRBD1. Sequencing used CD4+ or CD8+ T cells sorted from blood, obtained in a trial of the OX40 agonist ivuxolimab. CDR3 nucleotides: TGTGCCATCAGTTCACGGACAGGCTACGAGCAGTACTTC. This gives the protein CAISSRTGYEQYF.